These 3 T cell receptor beta chains came from one sample sequenced in a study of T cell clonality in common variable immunodeficiency. Assay: immunoSEQ multiplex PCR; the TCRdb copy retains only in-frame clones and omits some. The data show 52,000 or so clones, with none appearing a single time. The sequencing input was peripheral blood mononuclear cells. These receptors were taken from a person aged 18 to 75 in good health.

The table lists this clone with many counts. CDR3 region: CSAPPSRQPQHF. The sequenced CDR3 bases are TGCAGTGCTCCCCCATCTAGGCAGCCC. The gene calls are TRBV20-1 and TRBJ1-5; no clear D gene. The observed sequence ends 3 residues before the CDR3 terminus, with the missing tail filled in from the germline J gene. The V end was cut by 5 bases, the J end by 7 bases, with 12 bases between. Germline V lookup: CDR1 DFQATT, CDR2 SNEGSKA (reference sequence). The CDR3 consists of 12 residues.

This clone was observed at least ten times. CDR3 sequence reads: CASSLGLVAGAQETQYF. Incomplete CDR3 DNA: TGCGCCAGCAGCTTGGGTTTAGTAGCGGGGGCCCAAGAGACG. The rearrangement links TRBV5-1 to TRBJ2-3; 9 positions agree with TRBD2. The read stops 3 residues short of the end of the CDR3; the missing end is completed from the germline J gene. The germline CDR1 and CDR2 sequences are SGHRS and YFSETQ. CDR3 length equals 17 residues.

This clone has ten or more counts. The CDR3 loop reads CASSQEPGQAFNEQFF. CDR3 DNA, as far as it was read: TGTGCCAGCAGTCAGGAACCGGGACAGGCCTTCAATGAG. This chain connects TRBV2 to TRBJ2-1; 8 positions agree with TRBD1. The CDR3 is cut off 3 residues early in the read; its end comes from the germline J gene. CDR1 SNHLY and CDR2 FYNNEI come from the germline V gene. Trimming removed 5 bases from V and 6 bases from J; junction bases left unmatched: 12. The CDR3 sequence is 16 residues long.